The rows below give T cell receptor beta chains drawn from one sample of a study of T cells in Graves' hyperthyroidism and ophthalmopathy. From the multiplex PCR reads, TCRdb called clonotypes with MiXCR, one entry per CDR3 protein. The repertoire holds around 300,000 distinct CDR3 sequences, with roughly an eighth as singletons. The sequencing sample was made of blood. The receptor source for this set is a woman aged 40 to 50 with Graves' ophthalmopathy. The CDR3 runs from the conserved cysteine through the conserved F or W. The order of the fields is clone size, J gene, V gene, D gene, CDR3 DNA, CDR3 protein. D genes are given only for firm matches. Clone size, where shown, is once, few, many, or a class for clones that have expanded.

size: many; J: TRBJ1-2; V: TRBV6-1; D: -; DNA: TGTGCCAGCAGGGAGGCCGGGGCCGACTATGGCTACACCTTC; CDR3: CASREAGADYGYTF
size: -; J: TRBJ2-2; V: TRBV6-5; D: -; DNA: TGTGCCAGCAGTTACTCCACCAGGGAGCTGTTTTTT; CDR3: CASSYSTRELFF
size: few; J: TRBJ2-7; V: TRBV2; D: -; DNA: TGTGCCAGCAGTGACTACGTTAGCTCCTACGAGCAGTACTTC; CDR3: CASSDYVSSYEQYF
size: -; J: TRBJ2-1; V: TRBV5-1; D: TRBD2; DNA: TGCGCCAGCGCGACGGAAGGGACTAGCGGCAATGAGCAGTTCTTC; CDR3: CASATEGTSGNEQFF
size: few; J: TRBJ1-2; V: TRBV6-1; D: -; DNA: TGTGCCAGCAGGAGACGACAGATCCTAGCTAACTATGGCTACACCTTC; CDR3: CASRRRQILANYGYTF
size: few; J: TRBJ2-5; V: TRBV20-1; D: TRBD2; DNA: TGCAGTGCGCCCGTAGCGGGGGCGCAAGAGACCCAGTACTTC; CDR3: CSAPVAGAQETQYF
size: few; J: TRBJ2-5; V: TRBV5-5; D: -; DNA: TGTGCCAGCAGCCCGCCCAGGTACCAAGAGACCCAGTACTTC; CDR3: CASSPPRYQETQYF
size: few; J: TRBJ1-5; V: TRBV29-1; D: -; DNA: TGCAGCGTTGGTGGTCTGGGCAATCAGCCCCAGCATTTT; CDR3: CSVGGLGNQPQHF
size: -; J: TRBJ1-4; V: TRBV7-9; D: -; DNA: TGTGCCAGCAGCTTAGCGGGGGCGCAAGCGGAAAAACTGTTTTTT; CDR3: CASSLAGAQAEKLFF
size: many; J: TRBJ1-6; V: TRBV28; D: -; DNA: TGTGCCAGCAGTTTCGACGGGTTTGGGTCACCCCTCCACTTT; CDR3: CASSFDGFGSPLHF
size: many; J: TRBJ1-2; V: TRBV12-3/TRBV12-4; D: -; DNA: TGTGCCAGCAAATTAGGTGCTAACTATGGCTACACCTTC; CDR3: CASKLGANYGYTF
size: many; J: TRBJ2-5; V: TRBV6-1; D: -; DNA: TGTGCCAGCAGTGCGCGGTGGAGGGAGACCCAGTACTTC; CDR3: CASSARWRETQYF
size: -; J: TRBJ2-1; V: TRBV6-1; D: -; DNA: TGTGCCAGTCGGCTTAGGGGACAAGTATTAAAAAAATCGAATGAGCAGTTCTTC; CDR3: CASRLRGQVLKKSNEQFF
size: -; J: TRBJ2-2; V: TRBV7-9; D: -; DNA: TGTGCCCAGGGAAGGGAAAACACCGGGGAGCTGTTTTTT; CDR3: CAQGRENTGELFF
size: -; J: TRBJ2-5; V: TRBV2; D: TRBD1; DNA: TGTGCCAGCAGATATACAGGGGGCGCAGAGACCCAGTACTTC; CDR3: CASRYTGGAETQYF
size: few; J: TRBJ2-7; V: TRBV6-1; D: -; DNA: TGTGCCAGCACCCGCGCAGGATTTTCCTACGAGCAGTACTTC; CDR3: CASTRAGFSYEQYF
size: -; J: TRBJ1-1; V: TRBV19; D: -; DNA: TGTGCCAGTAGCCCTGAAGTCGGAGACACTGAAGCTTTCTTT; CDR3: CASSPEVGDTEAFF
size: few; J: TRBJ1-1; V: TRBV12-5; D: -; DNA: TGTGCTAGTGGTTTGGTACCCCAATTAATGACTTCCCCGGGGGCTTTCTTT; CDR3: CASGLVPQLMTSPGAFF
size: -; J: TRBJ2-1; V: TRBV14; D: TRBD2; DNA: TGTGCCAGCAGCCAAAGCATCCTAGCGGGTTACAATGAGCAGTTCTTC; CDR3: CASSQSILAGYNEQFF
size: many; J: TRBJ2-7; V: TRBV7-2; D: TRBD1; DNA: TGTGCCAGCAGCTTAGCGGACAGGAGCTACGAGCAGTACTTC; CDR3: CASSLADRSYEQYF
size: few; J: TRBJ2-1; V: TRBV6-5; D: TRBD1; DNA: TGTGCCAGCAGTTACATTCCCCAGGGACAGAATGAGCAGTTCTTC; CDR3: CASSYIPQGQNEQFF
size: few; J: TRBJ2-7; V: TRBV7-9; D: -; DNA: TGTGCCAGCAGCTTACTCACAGTCCCGCGAGGCGAGCAGTACTTC; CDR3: CASSLLTVPRGEQYF
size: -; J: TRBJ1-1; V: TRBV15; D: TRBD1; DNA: TGTGCCACCAGCAGAGATCAGCTTGGGACAGGGAACACTGAAGCTTTCTTT; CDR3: CATSRDQLGTGNTEAFF
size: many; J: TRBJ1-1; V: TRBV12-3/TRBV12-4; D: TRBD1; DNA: TGTGCCAGCAGTCCAGCGGACAGGGTGAGCACTGAAGCTTTCTTT; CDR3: CASSPADRVSTEAFF
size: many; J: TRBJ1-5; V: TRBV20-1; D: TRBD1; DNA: TGCAGTGCTAGTAGGGGGACAGGGACGCCGAATAGCAATCAGCCCCAGCATTTT; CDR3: CSASRGTGTPNSNQPQHF
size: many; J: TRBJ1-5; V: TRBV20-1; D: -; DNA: TGCAGTGCTACTTCGGACCTGCGTAGCAATCAGCCCCAGCATTTT; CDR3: CSATSDLRSNQPQHF
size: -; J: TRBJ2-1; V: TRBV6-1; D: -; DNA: TGTGCCAGCCTAGACAGGGAGCGGGCCTTATATCGCTACAATGAGCAGTTCTTC; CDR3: CASLDRERALYRYNEQFF
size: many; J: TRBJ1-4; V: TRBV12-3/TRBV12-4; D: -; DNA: TGTGCCAGCAGTGTCGGGGCCCCGAGTGAAAAACTGTTTTTT; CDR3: CASSVGAPSEKLFF
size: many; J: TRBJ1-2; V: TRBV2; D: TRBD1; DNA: TGTGCCAGAGAAAGGGACAGGGCGGACTATGGCTACACCTTC; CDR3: CARERDRADYGYTF
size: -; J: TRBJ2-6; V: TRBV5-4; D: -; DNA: TGTGCCAGCAGCTTGGCGGGGTCTGGGGCCAACGTCCTGACTTTC; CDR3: CASSLAGSGANVLTF
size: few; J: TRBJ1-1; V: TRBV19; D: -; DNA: TGTGCCAGTAGTCCGGGGGGGGACACCAGGGCTTTCTTT; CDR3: CASSPGGDTRAFF
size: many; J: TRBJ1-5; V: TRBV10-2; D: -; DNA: TGCGCCAGCAGTCAACAGGGAGTCAATCAGCCCCAGCATTTT; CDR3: CASSQQGVNQPQHF
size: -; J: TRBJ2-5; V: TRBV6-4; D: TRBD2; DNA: TGTGCCAGCAGTGTTGCGGGGGGGACCCAAGAGACCCAGTACTTC; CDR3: CASSVAGGTQETQYF
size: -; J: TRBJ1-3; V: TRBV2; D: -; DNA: TGTGCCAGCAGTCCAGAAGGGGGTTTATCTGGAAACACCATATATTTT; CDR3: CASSPEGGLSGNTIYF
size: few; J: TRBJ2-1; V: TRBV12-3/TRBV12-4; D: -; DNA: TGTGCCAGCACCCCACGGGGGGCGTTCGATGAGCAGTTCTTC; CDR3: CASTPRGAFDEQFF
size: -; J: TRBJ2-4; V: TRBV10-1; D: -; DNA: TGCGCCAGCAGTGAGGGCCTAGCGAGGGCTCAGTACTTC; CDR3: CASSEGLARAQYF
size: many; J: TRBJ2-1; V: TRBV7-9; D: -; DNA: TGTGCCAGCAGCTTATCACGCGCGTTGTACAATGAGCAGTTCTTC; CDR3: CASSLSRALYNEQFF
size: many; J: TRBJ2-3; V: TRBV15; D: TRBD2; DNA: TGTGCCACCAGCGGTACGGGGGGGGCGAACGGGGGACGCACAGATACGCAGTATTTT; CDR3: CATSGTGGANGGRTDTQYF
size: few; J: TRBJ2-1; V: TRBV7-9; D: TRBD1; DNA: TGTGCCAGCAGCTCTCCAGGGGGTACACCCGATGAGCAGTTCTTC; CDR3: CASSSPGGTPDEQFF
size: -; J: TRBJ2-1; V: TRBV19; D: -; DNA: TGTGCCAGTAGTATCGGTGCAGGACCTTACAATGAGCAGTTCTTC; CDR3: CASSIGAGPYNEQFF
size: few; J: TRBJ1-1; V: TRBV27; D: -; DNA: TGTGCCAGCAGTTTCCTTCCAGGCACTGAAGCTTTCTTT; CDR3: CASSFLPGTEAFF
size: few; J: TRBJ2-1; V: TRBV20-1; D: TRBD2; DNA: TGCAGTGCTAGTGAACTAGCGGGGAATGAGCAGTTCTTC; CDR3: CSASELAGNEQFF
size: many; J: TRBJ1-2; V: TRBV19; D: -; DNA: TGTGCCAGTAGTATAGGCGGCTACACCTTC; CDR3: CASSIGGYTF
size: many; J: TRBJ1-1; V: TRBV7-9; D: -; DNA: TGTGCCAGCAGCCCGCCCCCGGTGAACACTGAAGCTTTCTTT; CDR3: CASSPPPVNTEAFF
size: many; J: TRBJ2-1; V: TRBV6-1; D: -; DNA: TGTGCCAGCAGTGAAGCGCGGGGTTCCAATGAGCAGTTCTTC; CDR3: CASSEARGSNEQFF
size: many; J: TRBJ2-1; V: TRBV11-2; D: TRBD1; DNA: TGTGCCAGCAGCTTCTTACAGGGGGCAAATGGCAATGAGCAGTTCTTC; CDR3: CASSFLQGANGNEQFF
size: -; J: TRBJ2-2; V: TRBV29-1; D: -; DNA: TGCAGCATCCGGGACACGAACACCGGGGAGCTGTTTTTT; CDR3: CSIRDTNTGELFF
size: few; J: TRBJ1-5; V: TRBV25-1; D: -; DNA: TGTGCCAGTCAGGGTCATGGCAATCAGCCCCAGCATTTT; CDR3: CASQGHGNQPQHF
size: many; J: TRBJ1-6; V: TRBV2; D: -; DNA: TGTGCCAGCAGTGGGTCTGAGGGGCAATCACCCCTCCACTTT; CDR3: CASSGSEGQSPLHF
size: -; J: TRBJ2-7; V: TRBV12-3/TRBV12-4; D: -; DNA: TGTGCCAGCAGCTCGCTGGGGGGCGCCAGCCACGAGCAGTACTTC; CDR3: CASSSLGGASHEQYF
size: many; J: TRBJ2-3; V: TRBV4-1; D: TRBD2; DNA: TGCGCCAGCAGCCCGCGGGAGTCCCGCACAGATACGCAGTATTTT; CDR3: CASSPRESRTDTQYF
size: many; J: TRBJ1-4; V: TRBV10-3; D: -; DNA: TGTGCCATCAGTGATGCAGGCCGAAATGAAAAACTGTTTTTT; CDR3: CAISDAGRNEKLFF
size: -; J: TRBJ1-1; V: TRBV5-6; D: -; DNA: TGTGCCAGCAGCCGCTGGGGGGTCGCTTTCTTT; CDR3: CASSRWGVAFF
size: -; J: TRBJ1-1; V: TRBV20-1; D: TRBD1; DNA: TGCAGTGCTAGAGAGGGCAGGGGGCCAGCTTACACTGAAGCTTTCTTT; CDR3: CSAREGRGPAYTEAFF
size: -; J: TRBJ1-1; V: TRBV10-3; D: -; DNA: TGTGCCATCAGTGGGGGCTTGGACAAAGTCTCTGAAGCTTTCTTT; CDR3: CAISGGLDKVSEAFF
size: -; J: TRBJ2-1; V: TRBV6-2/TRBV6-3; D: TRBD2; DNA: TGTGCCAGCAGCCTCCGGCTAGCGGGAGAGGGTGAGCAGTTCTTC; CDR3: CASSLRLAGEGEQFF
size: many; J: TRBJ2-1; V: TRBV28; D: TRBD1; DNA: TGTGCCAGCAGTTTAGGCCGGGACAGGGCTCGCAATGAGCAGTTCTTC; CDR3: CASSLGRDRARNEQFF
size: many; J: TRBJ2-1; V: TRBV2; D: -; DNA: TGTGCCAGCAAGAGGGACACGGATGAGCAGTTCTTC; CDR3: CASKRDTDEQFF
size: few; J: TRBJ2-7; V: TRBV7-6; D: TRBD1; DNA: TGTGCCAGCAGCAACCCGACAGGGTACGAGCAGTACTTC; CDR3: CASSNPTGYEQYF